The 21 T cell receptor beta chains below come from one sample, sequenced in a study of human T cells and chemical hapten exposure. Time point described: patch test 2, 6 weeks after DPC sensitization. Treatment here: therapeutic diphenylcyclopropenone sensitization with weekly scalp DPC. From the RACE reads, TCRdb called clonotypes with MiXCR, one entry per CDR3 protein. The sample holds about 100,000 distinct CDR3 sequences, about an eighth seen once. Here the sequenced sample was whole blood, taken in connection with sensitization to the hapten diphenylcyclopropenone (DPC). These receptors were obtained from a woman aged 35 to 49 with alopecia areata. Some clones in this sample may be carry-over from other donors' samples.

Ten or more counts support this clonotype. The chain carries TRBV20-1 and TRBJ1-2; a possible D gene is TRBD1 (6 bases). Trimming took off 8 bases at V and 2 bases at J, with 18 bases between the two ends. Per germline, CDR1 DFQATT and CDR2 SNEGSKA (reference sequence). This CDR3 region has 14 residues. The CDR3 nucleotides are TGCAGTTCTTTCACGGACAGAGTGAACTATGGCTACACCTTC. Amino acids: CSSFTDRVNYGYTF.

This clonotype appeared many times. A read error may account for a junction end that differs from germline. The chain has TRBV7-2 and TRBJ2-7, with 8 bases lining up with TRBD1. This CDR3 region has 12 residues. Germline V CDR1 and CDR2: SGHTA, FQGNSA. DNA of the CDR3: TGTGCCAGCAGTTTGACCGGGACAGGCAGTGAGTTC. Protein product: CASSLTGTGSEF.

Many counts were recorded for this clonotype. This chain links TRBV29-1 with TRBJ2-5; 8 bases agree with TRBD2. Germline CDR1 and CDR2: SQVTM and ANQGSEA. The length of the CDR3 is 14 residues. Unmatched junction bases numbered 6, after V lost 1 base and J lost 5 bases. Here the CDR3 reads CSVEASGSEETQYF. The CDR3 bases are TGCAGCGTTGAAGCCAGCGGGAGTGAGGAGACCCAGTACTTC.

This clonotype was found many times. The chain combines TRBV4-3 with TRBJ2-3, with 11 bases that match TRBD2. The junction had 1 base not matched to a gene; V was cut back by 0 bases and J by 5 bases. The CDR3 is 15 amino acids. Germline CDR1 is LGHNA and CDR2 is YSLEER. The CDR3 nucleotides read TGCGCCAGCAGCCAAGATAGCGGGAGGGGAGATACGCAGTATTTT. The encoded protein is CASSQDSGRGDTQYF.

This clonotype was seen repeatedly, ten times or more. The DNA of the CDR3 is TGTGCCAGCAGCTCCCCGAAGGACAGGCGACGGTACGAGCAGTACTTC. Residues: CASSSPKDRRRYEQYF. J is TRBJ2-7 and V is TRBV11-2, with 7 bases lining up with TRBD1. Per the germline V gene, CDR1 is SGHAT and CDR2 is FQNNGV. The CDR3 is 16 residues long. The ends lost 4 bases at V and 4 bases at J; junction bases unmatched: 13.

This clonotype was seen at least ten times. This rearrangement joins TRBV15 to TRBJ2-3; D is undetermined. In germline, CDR1 is LNHNV, CDR2 YYDKDF (reference sequence). The CDR3 has 15 amino acids. The V end was cut by 2 bases, the J end by 2 bases, with 11 bases between. CDR3 sequence (DNA): TGTGCCACCAGCAGACCAAGGGCCGCCACAGATACGCAGTATTTT. Its protein is CATSRPRAATDTQYF. The full variable domain, rest sourced from reference TRBV15 and TRBJ2-3, is DAMVIQNPRYQVTQFGKPVTLSCSQTLNHNVMYWYQQKSSQAPKLLFHYYDKDFNNEADTPDNFQSRRPNTSFCFLDIRSPGLGDTAMYLCATSRPRAATDTQYFGPGTRLTVL.

The chain joins TRBV19 to TRBJ2-3; no firm D call. V gave up 5 bases and J gave up 2 bases, with 5 bases separating them. The CDR3 is 12 residues long. Germline V gives CDR1 LNHDA, CDR2 SQIVND (reference sequence). This CDR3 is CASSRHTDTQYF. For the CDR3, the DNA is TGTGCCAGTAGTCGACACACAGATACGCAGTATTTT.

There are many counts of this clonotype. The rearrangement joins TRBV5-1 to TRBJ1-2; D uncertain. CDR3 length equals 13 residues. Germline CDR1 reads SGHRS; CDR2 reads YFSETQ. The germline V and J ends were trimmed by 0 bases and 2 bases, with 5 bases remaining between them. The CDR3 region has the DNA TGCGCCAGCAGCTTGGAAGCAAACTATGGCTACACCTTC. The encoded protein is CASSLEANYGYTF.

The chain carries TRBV18 and TRBJ1-5; 10 bases align to TRBD1. Germline trimming cut 3 bases from V and 9 bases from J; bases unmatched to any gene: 11. The germline gives CDR1 KGHSH, CDR2 LQKENI. This CDR3 spans 16 amino acids. The CDR3 loop reads CASSPENRDRGRPQHF. The CDR3 DNA reads TGTGCCAGCTCACCCGAGAACCGGGACAGGGGACGGCCCCAGCATTTT. Looking up the rest from reference TRBV18 and TRBJ1-5 gives the full variable domain: NAGVMQNPRHLVRRRGQEARLRCSPMKGHSHVYWYRQLPEEGLKFMVYLQKENIIDESGMPKERFSAEFPKEGPSILRIQQVVRGDSAAYFCASSPENRDRGRPQHFGDGTRLSIL.

This clonotype was found many times. The rearrangement uses TRBV29-1 and TRBJ1-1; a weak D match, TRBD1 (6 bases). CDR1 and CDR2 (germline): SQVTM, ANQGSEA. The length of the CDR3 is 12 residues. V lost 5 bases, J lost 5 bases, and 12 bases lay in between. The CDR3 nucleotides read TGCAGCGTTAATAGGGGGGGAACTGAAGCTTTCTTT. Its protein product is CSVNRGGTEAFF.

This clonotype was seen many times. This chain links TRBV5-4 with TRBJ1-1, with a possible D match to TRBD1 (5 bases). The CDR3 consists of 14 residues. V was shortened by 0 bases and J by 3 bases, with 9 bases between the two germline ends. CDR1 is SGHNT, CDR2 YYREEE, per germline (reference sequence). CDR3 nucleotides: TGTGCCAGCAGCTTGGCAAGGGGCGACACTGAAGCTTTCTTT. Its protein product is CASSLARGDTEAFF.

The genes are TRBV6-5 and TRBJ1-2; TRBD1 agrees at 8 bases. V lost 7 bases and J lost 5; bases outside the gene matches: 6. The CDR3 totals 13 residues. Germline V lookup: CDR1 MNHEY, CDR2 SVGAGI. CDR3 sequence: CASTQGQAYGYTF. CDR3 bases: TGTGCCAGCACCCAGGGACAGGCTTATGGCTACACCTTC.

This clonotype occurred many times. The V call is TRBV4-3, the J call TRBJ1-1; D is ambiguous. Germline CDR1 and CDR2: LGHNA and YSLEER. Trimming pared 0 bases from V and 1 base from J, leaving 6 bases between. The CDR3 covers 14 residues. The CDR3 is CASSQEEKNTEAFF. The CDR3 region has the DNA TGCGCCAGCAGCCAAGAGGAGAAGAACACTGAAGCTTTCTTT.

V and J are TRBV3-1 and TRBJ1-3; no clear D. The CDR3 spans 14 residues. V was shortened by 0 bases and J by 7 bases, with 10 bases between the two germline ends. Germline-derived CDR1 and CDR2 are LGHDT and YNNKEL (reference sequence). The CDR3 DNA sequence: TGTGCCAGCAGCCAAGAACGCGGGAGGAACACCATATATTTT. Protein: CASSQERGRNTIYF.

This clonotype showed up just a few times. The rearrangement uses TRBV24-1 and TRBJ2-1, with 13 bases that match TRBD2. CDR1 and CDR2 from the germline V gene are KGHDR and SFDVKD. After removal of 8 bases from V and 6 bases from J, the junction contained 6 bases not matched to a gene. This CDR3 is 15 amino acids long. The CDR3 reads CATNQGLAGANEQFF. DNA of the CDR3: TGTGCCACCAACCAAGGACTAGCGGGAGCCAATGAGCAGTTCTTC.

This clonotype turned up a few times. V and J are TRBV5-1 and TRBJ1-1; no reliable D call. This CDR3 comprises 14 residues. V lost 0 bases and J lost 3, with 9 bases in between. Germline CDR1 and CDR2: SGHRS and YFSETQ. In nucleotides, the CDR3 is TGCGCCAGCAGCTTGGGGGCGGAGGACACTGAAGCTTTCTTT. This gives the protein CASSLGAEDTEAFF. The entire variable domain, with the rest obtained from reference TRBV5-1 and TRBJ1-1, is as follows: KAGVTQTPRYLIKTRGQQVTLSCSPISGHRSVSWYQQTPGQGLQFLFEYFSETQRNKGNFPGRFSGRQFSNSRSEMNVSTLELGDSALYLCASSLGAEDTEAFFGQGTRLTVV.

J is TRBJ2-7 and V is TRBV19; 13 positions agree with TRBD2. The CDR3 consists of 16 residues. CDR1 is LNHDA and CDR2 is SQIVND in the germline V gene (reference sequence). The trim removed 6 bases at V and 4 bases at J, leaving 9 bases unmatched. The DNA of the CDR3 is TGTGCCAGTAGCCGTGGACTAGCGGGAGTGGGGTACGAGCAGTACTTC. It encodes CASSRGLAGVGYEQYF.

This clonotype is medium-sized. The chain recombines TRBV20-1 with TRBJ2-5; 9 bases map to TRBD2. Germline loops: CDR1 DFQATT, CDR2 SNEGSKA (reference sequence). The CDR3 is 18 residues long. Trimming removed 1 base from V and 5 bases from J; junction bases left unmatched: 17. CDR3 sequence (DNA): TGCAGTGCTAGAGGATGGGTAGCGGCGGGAGGGCTGTCGGAGACCCAGTACTTC. Translation gives CSARGWVAAGGLSETQYF.

This clonotype was counted ten times or more. The chain couples TRBV5-5 to TRBJ1-1, with D maybe TRBD1 (5 bases). Germline V gene lookup returns CDR1 SGHKS and CDR2 YYEKEE (reference sequence). The CDR3 length is 17 residues. The V gene lost 4 bases and the J gene lost 4 bases, with 23 bases spanning the gap. In DNA, the CDR3 is TGTGCCAGCAGCCGCAGCCGGAGGGGCGCCTTGGGCACTGAAGCTTTCTTT. It is translated as CASSRSRRGALGTEAFF.

This clonotype was found a few times. The rearrangement joins TRBV25-1 to TRBJ2-5; possible D gene TRBD2, 7 bases. This CDR3 spans 15 amino acids. The germline V gene has CDR1 MGHDK and CDR2 SYGVNS. V shed 3 bases and J shed 5 bases, with 16 bases lying between them. The DNA of the CDR3 is TGTGCCAGCAGTGATTGGGAGGGAAGGGGGGAGACCCAGTACTTC. The encoded protein is CASSDWEGRGETQYF. The full variable domain, with the rest looked up from reference TRBV25-1 and TRBJ2-5, is EADIYQTPRYLVIGTGKKITLECSQTMGHDKMYWYQQDPGMELHLIHYSYGVNSTEKGDLSSESTVSRIRTEHFPLTLESARPSHTSQYLCASSDWEGRGETQYFGPGTRLLVL.

The chain has TRBV20-1 and TRBJ2-1; a weak D match, TRBD2 (5 bases). Germline assignment: CDR1 DFQATT and CDR2 SNEGSKA (reference sequence). CDR3 size: 14 residues. V was cut by 0 bases and J by 8 bases, with 14 bases left in between. The CDR3 DNA sequence: TGCAGTGCTAGAGAGGGCGGACGCGGGCATGAGCAGTTCTTC. It codes for CSAREGGRGHEQFF.